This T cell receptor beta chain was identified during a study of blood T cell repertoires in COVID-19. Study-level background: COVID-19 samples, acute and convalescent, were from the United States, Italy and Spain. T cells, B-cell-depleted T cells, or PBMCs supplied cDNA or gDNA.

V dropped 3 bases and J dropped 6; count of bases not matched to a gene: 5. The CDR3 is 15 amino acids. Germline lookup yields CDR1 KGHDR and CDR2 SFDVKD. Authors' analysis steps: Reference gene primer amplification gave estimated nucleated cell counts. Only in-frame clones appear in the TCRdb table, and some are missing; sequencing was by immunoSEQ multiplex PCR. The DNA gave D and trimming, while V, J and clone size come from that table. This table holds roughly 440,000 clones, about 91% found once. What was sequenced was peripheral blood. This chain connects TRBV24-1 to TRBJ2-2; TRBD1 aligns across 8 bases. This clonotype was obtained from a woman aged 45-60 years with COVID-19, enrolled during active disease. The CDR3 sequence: CATSDPRGPSGELFF. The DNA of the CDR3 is TGTGCCACCAGTGATCCCAGGGGGCCTTCCGGGGAGCTGTTTTTT.